This T cell receptor (beta chain) was profiled in a study of OX40 agonist ivuxolimab in advanced cancers. Findings and caveats of the study: Circulating CD4+ and CD8+ T cells showed clonal expansion by week 6 at 0.1 to 3.0 mg/kg.

Autoimmune disease history or systemic immunosuppression meant exclusion. Turning to this clone: No antigen is known for it.

Trimming cost V 0 bases and J 5 bases, with 14 bases left between them. Germline V gene sequence: CDR1 SGHRS, CDR2 YFSETQ. The CDR3 sequence is 15 residues long. TCRdb's table, derived via immunoSEQ multiplex PCR, lists solely in-frame clones and lacks some. The sample contains 50,000 or so clones, approximately 88% of which appear only once. V and J are TRBV5-1 and TRBJ1-1; D possibly corresponds to TRBD1 (5 bases). This TCR derives from an adult with an advanced solid tumor such as melanoma, head and neck, liver or kidney cancer. This specimen was CD4+ or CD8+ T cells sorted from blood, taken in a trial of the OX40 agonist ivuxolimab. CDR3 DNA: TGCGCCAGCAGCTTGGAAGGGCAGGGTGGAACTGAAGCTTTCTTT. Amino acids: CASSLEGQGGTEAFF.